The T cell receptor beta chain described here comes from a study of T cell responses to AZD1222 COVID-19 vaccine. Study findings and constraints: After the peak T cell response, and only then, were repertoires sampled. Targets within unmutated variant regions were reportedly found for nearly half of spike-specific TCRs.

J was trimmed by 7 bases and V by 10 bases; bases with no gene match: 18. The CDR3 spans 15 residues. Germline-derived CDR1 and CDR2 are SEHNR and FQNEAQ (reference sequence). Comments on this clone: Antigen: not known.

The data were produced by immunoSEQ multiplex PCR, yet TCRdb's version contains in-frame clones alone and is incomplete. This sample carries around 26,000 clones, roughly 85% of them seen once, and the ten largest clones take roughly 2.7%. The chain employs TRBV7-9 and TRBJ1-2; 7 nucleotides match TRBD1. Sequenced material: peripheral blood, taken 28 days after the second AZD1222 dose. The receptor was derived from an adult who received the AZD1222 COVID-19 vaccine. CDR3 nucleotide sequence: TGTGCCATCATGAGGGGGCAGGGTTCCTATTCTGGCTACACCTTC. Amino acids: CAIMRGQGSYSGYTF.